This T cell receptor (beta chain) was identified in a study of technical replicates of blood from a handful of donors. The CDR3 runs to 16 residues. Germline assignment: CDR1 SGHNT and CDR2 YYREEE (reference sequence). V was clipped by 0 bases and J by 10 bases, with 22 bases between them. Generated by immunoSEQ multiplex PCR, the TCRdb table keeps only in-frame clones and is missing some. The sample yields some 68,000 clones, roughly 90% seen once. The gene calls are TRBV5-4 and TRBJ1-2, with D perhaps TRBD1 (6 bases). The TCR originated in a human donor in good health. Sequenced material: T cells isolated from PBMCs. The CDR3 nucleotides read TGTGCCAGCAGCTTGGCCTCATCGGGGACAAGGTTTCCCTACACCTTC. Its translation is CASSLASSGTRFPYTF.